These 6 T cell receptor beta chains were all obtained from the same sample, sequenced in a study of cytotoxic CD8 clonotypes in ibrutinib-treated CLL. The table came from immunoSEQ multiplex PCR; TCRdb's copy has only in-frame clones and leaves some out. The sample lists some 140,000 clones, approximately 89% seen once, with 9.5% to 14% in the top ten. This material consisted of PBMCs, taken after 12 months of ibrutinib treatment. These receptor sequences come from a human donor with chronic lymphocytic leukemia.

This clone was seen only a few times. The rearrangement links TRBV15 to TRBJ2-7; D gene uncertain. There are 13 residues in the CDR3. V was trimmed by 0 bases and J by 5 bases, leaving 8 bases between them. From germline, CDR1 is LNHNV and CDR2 YYDKDF (reference sequence). CDR3 coding DNA: TGTGCCACCAGCAGAGATGTGCGCGACGAGCAGTACTTC. Translation: CATSRDVRDEQYF.

The V gene is TRBV6-5, the J gene TRBJ1-2; no definite D call. From germline, CDR1 is MNHEY and CDR2 SVGAGI. The CDR3 has 15 amino acids. Trimming removed 0 bases at V and 0 bases at J, with 8 bases between. CDR3 bases: TGTGCCAGCAGTTACTCACATATTGCTAACTATGGCTACACCTTC. Its protein product is CASSYSHIANYGYTF.

The chain recombines TRBV6-5 with TRBJ2-5; D may be TRBD1 or TRBD2 (5 bases each). This CDR3 spans 15 amino acids. Germline CDR1 is MNHEY and CDR2 is SVGAGI. The germline V and J ends were trimmed by 2 bases and 3 bases, with 13 bases remaining between them. The DNA of the CDR3 is TGTGCCAGCAGTTACGCGATTAGGGGAGAAGAGACCCAGTACTTC. This codes for CASSYAIRGEETQYF.

The chain carries TRBV27 and TRBJ1-2; possible D gene TRBD1, 5 bases. V lost 3 bases and J 8 bases, leaving 22 bases between the germline ends. This CDR3 has 16 amino acids. Per the germline V gene, CDR1 is MNHEY and CDR2 is SMNVEV (reference sequence). Here the CDR3 reads CASSLTTQGSSYGYTF. CDR3 DNA sequence: TGTGCCAGCAGTTTGACAACCCAGGGTTCGTCTTACGGCTACACCTTC.

The gene calls are TRBV6-5 and TRBJ2-3; 7 bases map to TRBD2. CDR1 MNHEY and CDR2 SVGAGI come from the germline V gene. The CDR3 totals 14 residues. With V trimmed by 7 bases and J by 2 bases, 6 bases remained unmatched. CDR3 in DNA: TGTGCCAGCATGGCTAGCGGTTACACAGATACGCAGTATTTT. Amino acid sequence: CASMASGYTDTQYF.

The rearrangement joins TRBV5-1 to TRBJ1-1; tentative D call: TRBD1 (6 bases). From germline, CDR1 is SGHRS and CDR2 YFSETQ. Trimming pared 1 base from V and 3 bases from J, leaving 16 bases between. This CDR3 has 16 residues. The CDR3 DNA follows: TGCGCCAGCAGCTTGACCAATACAGGGCGGGACACTGAAGCTTTCTTT. It yields the protein CASSLTNTGRDTEAFF.